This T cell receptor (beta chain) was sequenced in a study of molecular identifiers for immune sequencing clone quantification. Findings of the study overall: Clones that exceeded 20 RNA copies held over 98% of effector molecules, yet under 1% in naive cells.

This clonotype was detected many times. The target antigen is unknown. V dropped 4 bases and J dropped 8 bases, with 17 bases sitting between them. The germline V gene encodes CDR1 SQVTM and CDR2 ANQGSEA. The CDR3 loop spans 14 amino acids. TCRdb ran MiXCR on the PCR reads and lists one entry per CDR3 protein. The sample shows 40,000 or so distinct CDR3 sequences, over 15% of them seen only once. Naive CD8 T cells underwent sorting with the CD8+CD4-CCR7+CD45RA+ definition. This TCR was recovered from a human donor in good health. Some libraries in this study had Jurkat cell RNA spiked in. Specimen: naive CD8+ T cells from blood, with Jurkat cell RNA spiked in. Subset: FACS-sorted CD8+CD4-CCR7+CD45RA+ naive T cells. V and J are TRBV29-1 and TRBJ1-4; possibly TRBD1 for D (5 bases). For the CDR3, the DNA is TGCAGCGTTGCCGGTACAGGACGTGACGAAAAACTGTTTTTT. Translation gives CSVAGTGRDEKLFF.